One and the same sample provided the 28 T cell receptor beta chains below, sequenced in a study of T cell clones after liver transplantation. Generated by immunoSEQ multiplex PCR, the TCRdb table keeps only in-frame clones and is missing some. The data show some 110,000 clones, approximately 90% seen once. The sample consisted of CD4+ T cells from blood, taken 12 months after liver transplant. These receptor sequences come from a human patient who received a liver transplant. Part of the T cells may come from the graft donor.

CDR3 sequence: CAWSVWGSGGQGRNYGYTF. The CDR3 DNA is TGTGCCTGGAGTGTATGGGGAAGTGGGGGCCAGGGAAGGAACTATGGCTACACCTTC. The genes are TRBV30 and TRBJ1-2, with D possibly being TRBD1 (6 bases). Germline V gives CDR1 GTSNPN, CDR2 SVGIG (reference sequence). This CDR3 comprises 19 residues. The V end lost 0 bases, the J end lost 2 bases, and 25 bases lay between the germline ends.

The chain carries TRBV18 and TRBJ1-1, with 8 bases aligning to TRBD1. Germline CDR1 is KGHSH and CDR2 is LQKENI. Losses at the gene ends were 2 bases for V and 4 bases for J; bases not matched to a gene: 6. The CDR3 covers 15 residues. CDR3 amino acids: CASSPLAGQATEAFF. The CDR3 coding sequence is TGTGCCAGCTCACCATTAGCGGGACAGGCCACTGAAGCTTTCTTT. Based on the CDR3 plus reference TRBV18 and TRBJ1-1, the full variable domain is NAGVMQNPRHLVRRRGQEARLRCSPMKGHSHVYWYRQLPEEGLKFMVYLQKENIIDESGMPKERFSAEFPKEGPSILRIQQVVRGDSAAYFCASSPLAGQATEAFFGQGTRLTVV.

The V gene is TRBV30, the J gene TRBJ2-7; D remains ambiguous. The CDR3 is made up of 11 amino acids. The germline V gene encodes CDR1 GTSNPN and CDR2 SVGIG (reference sequence). V was clipped by 0 bases and J by 6 bases, with 6 bases between them. CDR3 protein: CAWSVGGEQYF. The DNA of the CDR3 is TGTGCCTGGAGTGTGGGCGGCGAGCAGTACTTC.

This clone was seen just once. The rearrangement uses TRBV11-3 and TRBJ2-5; D remains ambiguous. Germline V lookup: CDR1 SGHNT, CDR2 YENEEA. This CDR3 contains 14 residues. V lost 0 bases and J 2 bases, leaving 7 bases between the germline ends. The chain's CDR3 is CASSLDRSQETQYF. CDR3 DNA sequence: TGTGCCAGCAGCTTAGACAGGTCACAAGAGACCCAGTACTTC.

V usage is TRBV29-1 and J usage is TRBJ2-5, with D hard to call. Near its end, the DNA agrees better with TRBJ2-7, so the J call may be wrong. Germline CDR1 SQVTM, CDR2 ANQGSEA. The CDR3 covers 14 residues. The CDR3 loop is CSVIPPWATYEQYF. For the CDR3, the DNA is TGCAGCGTTATACCGCCCTGGGCAACCTACGAGCAGTACTTC.

The CDR3 reads CASSFREGLYPGELFF. CDR3 sequence (DNA): TGTGCCAGCAGCTTCCGTGAGGGACTCTACCCCGGGGAGCTGTTTTTT. The chain uses TRBV7-8 and TRBJ2-2; D possibly corresponds to TRBD2 (6 bases). The germline V gene has CDR1 SGHVS and CDR2 FQNEAQ. The length of the CDR3 is 16 residues. Trimming pared 3 bases from V and 6 bases from J, leaving 17 bases between.

This chain connects TRBV7-3 to TRBJ2-7; D ambiguous. The J call may be incorrect, as the DNA end agrees better with TRBJ2-5. In germline, CDR1 is SGHTA, CDR2 FQGTGA. The CDR3 extends over 11 amino acids. This chain's CDR3 is CASSPPPTQYF. Written as DNA, the CDR3 is TGTGCCAGCAGCCCGCCCCCGACCCAGTACTTC.

The chain links TRBV5-8 to TRBJ2-7; no clear D. Germline V gene sequence: CDR1 SGHTS, CDR2 YDEGEE. The CDR3 spans 12 residues. V was shortened by 1 base and J by 2 bases, with 4 bases between the two germline ends. The CDR3 DNA is TGTGCCAGCAGCTTGACAGCCTACGAGCAGTACTTC. It specifies CASSLTAYEQYF.

The sample holds one count of this clone. The V call is TRBV5-6, the J call TRBJ1-4; D is undetermined. CDR3 length: 14 residues. Germline V lookup: CDR1 SGHDT, CDR2 YYEEEE. The V and J ends lost 0 bases and 7 bases respectively, with 10 bases between them. The DNA for the CDR3 is TGTGCCAGCAGCTTGGAAGGGATCGGTGAAAAACTGTTTTTT. Its translation: CASSLEGIGEKLFF.

In DNA, the CDR3 is TGTGCCAGCAGTTACTCAATTGCAGGGATGCGTACTGAAGCTTTCTTT. It is translated as CASSYSIAGMRTEAFF. The chain joins TRBV6-5 to TRBJ1-1; TRBD1 is a possible D gene (5 bases). This CDR3 is 16 amino acids long. CDR1 MNHEY and CDR2 SVGAGI come from the germline V gene. Trimming removed 0 bases from V and 5 bases from J, with 16 bases in between.

This sequence joins TRBV11-2 and TRBJ2-7, with D tentatively TRBD1 or TRBD2 (5 bases each). CDR1 is SGHAT, CDR2 FQNNGV, per germline. V was pared by 1 base and J by 4 bases, with 14 bases between. This CDR3 spans 15 amino acids. DNA of the CDR3: TGTGCCAGCAGCTTAGCCCCCAGGGACGGGTACGAGCAGTACTTC. Protein: CASSLAPRDGYEQYF.

The chain carries TRBV5-1 and TRBJ2-5; D may be TRBD1 (5 bases). The CDR3 extends over 15 amino acids. Germline V lookup: CDR1 SGHRS, CDR2 YFSETQ. The V and J ends lost 3 bases and 2 bases respectively, with 14 bases between them. The DNA for the CDR3 is TGCGCCAGCAGCTCGGCAGGGAATAGGCAAGAGACCCAGTACTTC. Its protein product is CASSSAGNRQETQYF.

The chain has TRBV6-1 and TRBJ2-1, with D perhaps assigned TRBD1 or TRBD2 (6 bases each). The V gene's germline CDR1 is MNHNS and CDR2 SASEGT. With 2 bases removed from V and 9 bases from J, the gap between germline ends came to 14 bases. The CDR3 length is 14 residues. The CDR3 region is CASSERPGGGEQFF. The CDR3 DNA sequence: TGTGCCAGCAGTGAACGCCCCGGGGGCGGTGAGCAGTTCTTC.

The chain is built from TRBV5-6 and TRBJ2-5; D possibly corresponds to TRBD1 (5 bases). This CDR3 is 16 amino acids long. V was shortened by 0 bases and J by 7 bases, with 19 bases between the two germline ends. Germline values: CDR1 SGHDT, CDR2 YYEEEE. This CDR3 is CASSLAGLVGRGTQYF. CDR3 DNA sequence: TGTGCCAGCAGCTTGGCCGGCTTAGTCGGAAGGGGGACCCAGTACTTC. The entire variable domain, with the rest obtained from reference TRBV5-6 and TRBJ2-5, is as follows: DAGVTQSPTHLIKTRGQQVTLRCSPKSGHDTVSWYQQALGQGPQFIFQYYEEEERQRGNFPDRFSGHQFPNYSSELNVNALLLGDSALYLCASSLAGLVGRGTQYFGPGTRLLVL.

The chain employs TRBV12-5 and TRBJ2-1; 11 bases line up with TRBD2. Germline lookup yields CDR1 LGHNT and CDR2 FRNRAP. V was clipped by 3 bases and J by 1 base; unmatched bases: 17. There are 21 residues in the CDR3. CDR3 nucleotide sequence: TGTGCTAGTGGTTTAAAGCAAAGCCTAGCGGGAGGATGGGGGTCCTACAATGAGCAGTTCTTC. Its translation: CASGLKQSLAGGWGSYNEQFF.

Only one count was recorded for this clone. The V call is TRBV7-9, the J call TRBJ2-3; D tentatively fits TRBD1 or TRBD2 (5 bases each). Germline V gives CDR1 SEHNR, CDR2 FQNEAQ (reference sequence). Trimming shortened V by 6 bases and J by 5 bases, and 24 bases separated the two germline ends. The CDR3 runs to 17 residues. In nucleotides, the CDR3 is TGTGCCAGCAGTCCGAGACCGGGACCCACGGCGGGAGATACGCAGTATTTT. Translation gives CASSPRPGPTAGDTQYF.

This clone showed up just once. This rearrangement joins TRBV9 to TRBJ2-7, with a weak D call TRBD2 (5 bases). Between the trimmed V and J ends, which lost 4 bases and 6 bases, there was a span of 14 bases. Looked up from germline, CDR1 is SGDLS and CDR2 is YYNGEE. The CDR3 is 13 amino acids. The CDR3 DNA reads TGTGCCAGCAGCCCCCAGGTAACTAGCGAGCAGTACTTC. Protein: CASSPQVTSEQYF.

The gene calls are TRBV18 and TRBJ2-2; TRBD1 agrees at 8 bases. This CDR3 spans 16 amino acids. J gave up 2 bases and V 5 bases, and 7 bases lay outside the gene matches. CDR1 is KGHSH, CDR2 LQKENI, per germline. The CDR3 here is CASSSDRGRNTGELFF. CDR3 sequence (DNA): TGTGCCAGCTCAAGCGACAGGGGCCGAAACACCGGGGAGCTGTTTTTT.

This clone was found once. The rearrangement uses TRBV10-3 and TRBJ1-2; 10 bases are a match to TRBD1. V shed 0 bases and J 8 bases; nucleotides not matched to a gene: 6. The germline V gene encodes CDR1 ENHRY and CDR2 SYGVKD. This CDR3 has 15 residues. The CDR3 reads CAISESTGGLRGYTF. Written as DNA, the CDR3 is TGTGCCATCAGTGAGTCGACAGGGGGCTTGAGAGGCTACACCTTC.

The chain uses TRBV4-1 and TRBJ1-2, with a weak D call TRBD1 (6 bases). The CDR3 is 15 residues long. Per germline, CDR1 MGHRA and CDR2 YSYEKL. V was clipped by 4 bases and J by 3 bases, with 15 bases between them. CDR3 coding DNA: TGCGCCAGCAGCCTTCAGGGGAGGGGGGACTATGGCTACACCTTC. Encoded protein: CASSLQGRGDYGYTF.

The CDR3 sequence is CASSELGRDLPLYF. As DNA, the CDR3 is TGTGCCAGCAGTGAACTTGGCCGGGATCTACCCCTATATTTT. The V gene is TRBV2, the J gene TRBJ1-3; D not certain. The length of the CDR3 is 14 residues. The germline CDR1 and CDR2 sequences are SNHLY and FYNNEI. V was trimmed by 2 bases and J by 14 bases, leaving 19 bases between them.

The genes are TRBV5-1 and TRBJ2-1; TRBD2 matches 15 bases. With 8 bases clipped from V and 8 bases from J, the junction kept 14 bases outside the gene matches. Germline V gene data show CDR1 as SGHRS and CDR2 as YFSETQ. This CDR3 is built from 17 residues. This CDR3 is CASAERGLAGGGDEQFF. The CDR3 nucleotides read TGCGCCAGTGCCGAAAGGGGACTAGCGGGAGGAGGGGATGAGCAGTTCTTC.

The chain has TRBV11-2 and TRBJ2-5; possibly TRBD1 for D (5 bases). Trimming stripped 5 bases from V and 1 base from J, with 11 bases between. The CDR3 extends over 14 amino acids. The germline gives CDR1 SGHAT, CDR2 FQNNGV. In DNA form, the CDR3 reads TGTGCCAGCAGCCCCAGGGTATCCCAAGAGACCCAGTACTTC. This sequence encodes CASSPRVSQETQYF.

The J gene is TRBJ2-2, the V gene TRBV13, with 11 bases that match TRBD2. This CDR3 spans 18 amino acids. Per the germline V gene, CDR1 is PRHDT and CDR2 is FYEKMQ (reference sequence). V was clipped by 5 bases and J by 6 bases; unmatched bases: 14. The DNA for the CDR3 is TGTGCCAGCAGCAATATTCCACTAGCGGGAGTGGGGTCCGGGGAGCTGTTTTTT. It translates to CASSNIPLAGVGSGELFF.

This chain connects TRBV9 to TRBJ2-1; D is ambiguous. Trimming pared 6 bases from V and 6 bases from J, leaving 10 bases between. Germline CDR1 SGDLS, CDR2 YYNGEE. The CDR3 covers 12 residues. The CDR3 here is CASIRPGNEQFF. In DNA, the CDR3 is TGTGCCAGCATTAGGCCGGGCAATGAGCAGTTCTTC. Using reference TRBV9 and TRBJ2-1 for the parts outside the CDR3, the full variable domain is DSGVTQTPKHLITATGQRVTLRCSPRSGDLSVYWYQQSLDQGLQFLIQYYNGEERAKGNILERFSAQQFPDLHSELNLSSLELGDSALYFCASIRPGNEQFFGPGTRLTVL.

The chain recombines TRBV28 with TRBJ2-7; 9 bases agree with TRBD1. Trimming removed 6 bases from V and 3 bases from J; junction bases left unmatched: 9. The CDR3 sequence is 15 residues long. The V gene's germline CDR1 is MDHEN and CDR2 SYDVKM. The CDR3 coding sequence is TGTGCCAGCAGACGATCGGGACAGGGCCTCTACGAGCAGTACTTC. Its protein product is CASRRSGQGLYEQYF.

The V call is TRBV15, the J call TRBJ1-2; D is ambiguous. V lost 0 bases and J 8 bases, leaving 7 bases between the germline ends. CDR3 length: 12 residues. The germline gives CDR1 LNHNV, CDR2 YYDKDF (reference sequence). The CDR3 sequence is CATSRDLRGYTF. CDR3 DNA: TGTGCCACCAGCAGAGATCTGCGAGGCTACACCTTC.

This sequence joins TRBV2 and TRBJ1-5; 7 bases agree with TRBD1. V lost 6 bases and J lost 3; bases outside the gene matches: 8. The CDR3 runs 15 residues. Germline V gives CDR1 SNHLY, CDR2 FYNNEI. The CDR3 loop is CASRNQGVNNQPQHF. The CDR3 coding sequence is TGTGCCAGCAGAAACCAGGGGGTAAACAATCAGCCCCAGCATTTT. The full variable domain, with the rest looked up from reference TRBV2 and TRBJ1-5, is EPEVTQTPSHQVTQMGQEVILRCVPISNHLYFYWYRQILGQKVEFLVSFYNNEISEKSEIFDDQFSVERPDGSNFTLKIRSTKLEDSAMYFCASRNQGVNNQPQHFGDGTRLSIL.